The clone carrying this T cell receptor beta chain occurred a few times. Its antigen is currently unknown. The CDR3 spans 12 residues. Trimming cost V 2 bases and J 8 bases, with 7 bases left between them. Germline lookup yields CDR1 SGHTA and CDR2 FQGNSA. This record belongs to a study of T-cell memory formation after mild COVID-19. Overall study results and limits: A second wave expanding day 15 to 37 was CD4+-biased; contracting clones were balanced.

Using its own MiXCR run on the 5' RACE reads, TCRdb lists one record per CDR3 protein. The sample yields about 57,000 distinct CDR3 sequences, 12% seen once. Sequencing was carried out using PBMCs or a T cell subset sorted from them (not recorded which). The rearrangement uses TRBV7-2 and TRBJ2-4; tentative D call: TRBD1 (6 bases). The sequence came from a man aged 18 to 35 who had mild COVID-19 (a few samples of this study predate the infection). Cell type and time point are not known. Here the CDR3 DNA reads TGTGCCAGCAGCTTACAGGGGTACATTCAGTACTTC. It is translated as CASSLQGYIQYF.